A selection of T cell receptor beta chains follows, all from one sample in a study of T cells in Graves' hyperthyroidism and ophthalmopathy. TCRdb reanalysed the multiplex PCR reads using MiXCR and keeps one entry per CDR3 protein. The table lists 300,000 to 450,000 distinct CDR3 sequences, roughly 14% of them singletons. Sequencing was performed on blood. These receptor sequences come from a woman aged 18-29 years with Graves' hyperthyroidism that later progressed to Graves' ophthalmopathy. Each CDR3 is given with its conserved first and last residue. Fields, in order: clone size, CDR3 length, J gene, V gene, D gene, CDR3 DNA, CDR3 protein. The D gene is left open where the match is weak. A clone size is listed for some rows: how often the clone was seen (once, few, many), or a class if it is expanded.

size: many
length: 15
J: TRBJ2-3
V: TRBV7-2
D: TRBD2
DNA: TGTGCCAGCAGCTTATGGCTAGCGGGCACAGATACGCAGTATTTT
CDR3: CASSLWLAGTDTQYF

size: many
length: 15
J: TRBJ1-6
V: TRBV28
D: TRBD1
DNA: TGTGCCAGCAGTTTAAGGGGACAGTATAATTCACCCCTCCACTTT
CDR3: CASSLRGQYNSPLHF

size: NA
length: 19
J: TRBJ2-1
V: TRBV5-1
D: TRBD2
DNA: TGCGCCAGCAGCTACTTGTTAAACCTAGCGGGAGGGAATGGTAATGAGCAGTTCTTC
CDR3: CASSYLLNLAGGNGNEQFF

size: many
length: 17
J: TRBJ2-3
V: TRBV24-1
D: NA
DNA: TGTGCCACCAGTGATCCGTGGACGCGGCCACCCACAGATACGCAGTATTTT
CDR3: CATSDPWTRPPTDTQYF

size: many
length: 13
J: TRBJ2-1
V: TRBV9
D: NA
DNA: TGTGCCAGCAGCGTAACTAGCTGGGATGAGCAGTTCTTC
CDR3: CASSVTSWDEQFF

size: few
length: 15
J: TRBJ2-5
V: TRBV18
D: NA
DNA: TGTGCCAGCTCATCATCCGGGACGAACCAAGAGACCCAGTACTTC
CDR3: CASSSSGTNQETQYF

size: NA
length: 14
J: TRBJ2-5
V: TRBV7-9
D: NA
DNA: TGTGCCAGCATCGAAGACAGTCTCCAAGAGACCCAGTACTTC
CDR3: CASIEDSLQETQYF

size: NA
length: 14
J: TRBJ2-7
V: TRBV20-1
D: NA
DNA: TGCAGTGCCACCGACCCCCGGGGGAACTACGAGCAGTACTTC
CDR3: CSATDPRGNYEQYF

size: many
length: 14
J: TRBJ2-5
V: TRBV2
D: NA
DNA: TGTGCCAGCAGTGAAGCGGGAGAGGGAGAGACCCAGTACTTC
CDR3: CASSEAGEGETQYF

size: many
length: 15
J: TRBJ2-5
V: TRBV28
D: TRBD1
DNA: TGTGCCAGCAGTTTATCGTCAGGGGGTAGAGAGACCCAGTACTTC
CDR3: CASSLSSGGRETQYF

size: few
length: 14
J: TRBJ2-7
V: TRBV20-1
D: NA
DNA: TGCAGTGCTACCCCACGGAGATCCCGCTACGAGCAGTACTTC
CDR3: CSATPRRSRYEQYF

size: many
length: 17
J: TRBJ2-7
V: TRBV12-3/TRBV12-4
D: NA
DNA: TGTGCCAGCAGTCCCAGGGATATCAGAAAAAGCTCCTACGAGCAGTACTTC
CDR3: CASSPRDIRKSSYEQYF

size: many
length: 13
J: TRBJ2-7
V: TRBV2
D: TRBD1
DNA: TGTGCCAGCAGTGTGGGGACAGGGTCCGAGCAGTACTTC
CDR3: CASSVGTGSEQYF

size: many
length: 13
J: TRBJ2-5
V: TRBV2
D: NA
DNA: TGTGCCAGCAGTAGTCGGACAGAAGAGACCCAGTACTTC
CDR3: CASSSRTEETQYF

size: many
length: 17
J: TRBJ2-1
V: TRBV28
D: TRBD2
DNA: TGTGCCAGCAGTCCACTGTTATACAGCGGGGACGGGCATGAGCAGTTCTTC
CDR3: CASSPLLYSGDGHEQFF

size: few
length: 14
J: TRBJ2-7
V: TRBV7-2
D: NA
DNA: TGTGCCAGCAGCTTAGGGGGAGGGGGAAGCGAGCAGTACTTC
CDR3: CASSLGGGGSEQYF

size: many
length: 13
J: TRBJ1-2
V: TRBV6-1
D: NA
DNA: TGTGCCAGCAATGTTGCAGGGACCTATGGCTACACCTTC
CDR3: CASNVAGTYGYTF

size: NA
length: 20
J: TRBJ2-6
V: TRBV9
D: NA
DNA: TGTGCCAGCAGCGTAAAGGCCCTTTCTCAGGGTGCCTCTGGGGCCAACGTCCTGACTTTC
CDR3: CASSVKALSQGASGANVLTF

size: NA
length: 15
J: TRBJ1-5
V: TRBV28
D: TRBD1
DNA: TGTGCCAGCAGCCCCCGGACAGGCCTCAATCAGCCCCAGCATTTT
CDR3: CASSPRTGLNQPQHF

size: few
length: 14
J: TRBJ2-5
V: TRBV20-1
D: TRBD1
DNA: TGCAGTGCTAAGTTGGACAGGGGGCTACAGACCCAGTACTTC
CDR3: CSAKLDRGLQTQYF

size: many
length: 14
J: TRBJ1-6
V: TRBV6-1
D: NA
DNA: TGTGCCAGCAGTGTCCAGCGAGGGGACTCACCCCTCCACTTT
CDR3: CASSVQRGDSPLHF

size: few
length: 13
J: TRBJ2-3
V: TRBV7-2
D: NA
DNA: TGTGCCAGCAGCTTAGCTTCCGGTGATACGCAGTATTTT
CDR3: CASSLASGDTQYF

size: NA
length: 15
J: TRBJ2-7
V: TRBV7-2
D: NA
DNA: TGTGCCAGCAGCTTTATCGGGCAGAGGGAGTACGAGCAGTACTTC
CDR3: CASSFIGQREYEQYF

size: NA
length: 13
J: TRBJ1-4
V: TRBV25-1
D: NA
DNA: TGTGCCAGCAAAGAAACCTCTAATGAAAAACTGTTTTTT
CDR3: CASKETSNEKLFF

size: NA
length: 13
J: TRBJ2-5
V: TRBV27
D: NA
DNA: TGTGCCAGCAGTCTATACTCCCAAGAGACCCAGTACTTC
CDR3: CASSLYSQETQYF

size: NA
length: 14
J: TRBJ2-7
V: TRBV6-1
D: NA
DNA: TGTGCCAGCAGTCCTAGCGTGGCCTCCTACGAGCAGTACTTC
CDR3: CASSPSVASYEQYF

size: NA
length: 14
J: TRBJ2-2
V: TRBV7-9
D: NA
DNA: TGTGCCAGCAGCACACCCACCACCACCGGGGAGCTGTTTTTT
CDR3: CASSTPTTTGELFF

size: many
length: 15
J: TRBJ2-2
V: TRBV28
D: NA
DNA: TGTGCCAGCATGGAGTTGACTATGAACACCGGGGAGCTGTTTTTT
CDR3: CASMELTMNTGELFF

size: NA
length: 15
J: TRBJ2-3
V: TRBV12-3/TRBV12-4
D: TRBD2
DNA: TGTGCCAGCACCCCTAGCGGGCGTTTCACAGATACGCAGTATTTT
CDR3: CASTPSGRFTDTQYF

size: many
length: 14
J: TRBJ2-1
V: TRBV15
D: TRBD2
DNA: TGTGCCACCAGCCTAGCGGGAGAATACAATGAGCAGTTCTTC
CDR3: CATSLAGEYNEQFF

size: many
length: 14
J: TRBJ2-7
V: TRBV27
D: TRBD2
DNA: TGTGCCACTATAAAAGCGGGAGGATCCTACGAGCAGTACTTC
CDR3: CATIKAGGSYEQYF

size: NA
length: 15
J: TRBJ2-3
V: TRBV28
D: NA
DNA: TGTGCCAGCAGTTTTCTCGGGGGCGAGTCAGATACGCAGTATTTT
CDR3: CASSFLGGESDTQYF

size: few
length: 13
J: TRBJ2-1
V: TRBV5-1
D: NA
DNA: TGCGCCAGCAGCTTGGACCGGTACAATGAGCAGTTCTTC
CDR3: CASSLDRYNEQFF

size: few
length: 16
J: TRBJ2-2
V: TRBV19
D: TRBD1
DNA: TGTGCCAGTAGTACCCGCCCCTACAGGGGCGCCGGGGAGCTGTTTTTT
CDR3: CASSTRPYRGAGELFF

size: many
length: 15
J: TRBJ2-1
V: TRBV12-3/TRBV12-4
D: NA
DNA: TGTGCCAGCACCCTCCCGGGCGGGTATTACAATGAGCAGTTCTTC
CDR3: CASTLPGGYYNEQFF

size: many
length: 15
J: TRBJ1-5
V: TRBV15
D: NA
DNA: TGTGCCACCAGCGAGCGGGGGGCGAGCAATCAGCCCCAGCATTTT
CDR3: CATSERGASNQPQHF

size: few
length: 13
J: TRBJ2-7
V: TRBV19
D: NA
DNA: TGTGCCAGTAGTATTACTTCGGGGGACGAGCAGTACTTC
CDR3: CASSITSGDEQYF

size: many
length: 12
J: TRBJ2-1
V: TRBV20-1
D: NA
DNA: TGCAGTGCTAACTACAGGGACAATGAGCAGTTCTTC
CDR3: CSANYRDNEQFF

size: many
length: 12
J: TRBJ1-4
V: TRBV7-2
D: NA
DNA: TGTGCCAGCAGCTTAGTTCATGAAAAACTGTTTTTT
CDR3: CASSLVHEKLFF

size: few
length: 15
J: TRBJ1-2
V: TRBV15
D: TRBD1
DNA: TGTGCCACCAGCAGAGAGGGGACAGGGCTCTATGGCTACACCTTC
CDR3: CATSREGTGLYGYTF

size: many
length: 13
J: TRBJ2-5
V: TRBV10-3
D: TRBD2
DNA: TGTGCCATCAGGATAGCGGGAGAAGAGACCCAGTACTTC
CDR3: CAIRIAGEETQYF

size: NA
length: 17
J: TRBJ2-1
V: TRBV28
D: TRBD2
DNA: TGTGCCAGCAGTTGTTCTAGCGGGAGAAGCTACTACAATGAGCAGTTCTTC
CDR3: CASSCSSGRSYYNEQFF

size: few
length: 17
J: TRBJ2-3
V: TRBV30
D: TRBD2
DNA: TGTGCCTGGAGTCCCACCCGGACTAGCGGGAGCACAGATACGCAGTATTTT
CDR3: CAWSPTRTSGSTDTQYF

size: many
length: 14
J: TRBJ2-7
V: TRBV27
D: TRBD1
DNA: TGTGCCAGCAGCCCGGGACAGGGAGTCGACGAGCAGTACTTC
CDR3: CASSPGQGVDEQYF

size: NA
length: 15
J: TRBJ1-2
V: TRBV12-3/TRBV12-4
D: TRBD1
DNA: TGTGCCAGCAGTTTGGGCGGGACAGGTCTTTTCGGCTACACCTTC
CDR3: CASSLGGTGLFGYTF

size: few
length: 14
J: TRBJ1-6
V: TRBV5-1
D: TRBD1
DNA: TGCGCCAGCAGCGGACAGGGGGCGGATTCACCCCTCCACTTT
CDR3: CASSGQGADSPLHF

size: few
length: 11
J: TRBJ2-7
V: TRBV6-2/TRBV6-3
D: NA
DNA: TGTGCCAGCAGTTATGATGGCGAGCAGTACTTC
CDR3: CASSYDGEQYF

size: few
length: 14
J: TRBJ2-3
V: TRBV11-2
D: NA
DNA: TGTGCCAGCAGCGTACCCAAGAGAAAAGATACGCAGTATTTT
CDR3: CASSVPKRKDTQYF

size: NA
length: 14
J: TRBJ2-7
V: TRBV5-1
D: NA
DNA: TGTGCCAGCAGCTTGGTGGGCAACTCCTACGAGCAGTACTTC
CDR3: CASSLVGNSYEQYF

size: many
length: 15
J: TRBJ2-2
V: TRBV11-2
D: NA
DNA: TGTGCCAGCAGCTCAGCCGGGACCTACGGCGGGGAGCTGTTTTTT
CDR3: CASSSAGTYGGELFF

size: many
length: 19
J: TRBJ2-7
V: TRBV20-1
D: TRBD2
DNA: TGCAGTGCTAGAGGCCCTCTCCTCGGTACTAGCGGAGATGGCTACGAGCAGTACTTC
CDR3: CSARGPLLGTSGDGYEQYF

size: many
length: 14
J: TRBJ1-4
V: TRBV12-3/TRBV12-4
D: NA
DNA: TGTGCCAGCAGTTTTGAAGGGCGGGATGAAAAACTGTTTTTT
CDR3: CASSFEGRDEKLFF

size: many
length: 15
J: TRBJ2-1
V: TRBV3-1
D: TRBD1
DNA: TGTGCCAGCAGCCAGGACAGGCCTTCCTACAATGAGCAGTTCTTC
CDR3: CASSQDRPSYNEQFF